This T cell receptor (beta chain) was recorded in a study of blood T cell repertoires in COVID-19. The germline gives CDR1 LGHDT, CDR2 YNNKEL (reference sequence). The CDR3 contains 12 residues. V lost 1 base and J lost 10, with 10 bases in between. Sequencing used immunoSEQ multiplex PCR; TCRdb keeps in-frame clones, though not all of them. This sample has 25,000 to 30,000 clones; about 87% occur once, and the top ten carry around a sixth. J is TRBJ1-2 and V is TRBV3-1 (or the pseudogene TRBV3-2); the D gene is possibly TRBD1 (5 bases). The clonotype comes from a man in his 70s with active COVID-19. Sequencing input: peripheral blood. This CDR3 reads CASSQGQGIYTF. CDR3 coding DNA: TGTGCCAGCAGCCAAGGTCAGGGAATCTACACCTTC.